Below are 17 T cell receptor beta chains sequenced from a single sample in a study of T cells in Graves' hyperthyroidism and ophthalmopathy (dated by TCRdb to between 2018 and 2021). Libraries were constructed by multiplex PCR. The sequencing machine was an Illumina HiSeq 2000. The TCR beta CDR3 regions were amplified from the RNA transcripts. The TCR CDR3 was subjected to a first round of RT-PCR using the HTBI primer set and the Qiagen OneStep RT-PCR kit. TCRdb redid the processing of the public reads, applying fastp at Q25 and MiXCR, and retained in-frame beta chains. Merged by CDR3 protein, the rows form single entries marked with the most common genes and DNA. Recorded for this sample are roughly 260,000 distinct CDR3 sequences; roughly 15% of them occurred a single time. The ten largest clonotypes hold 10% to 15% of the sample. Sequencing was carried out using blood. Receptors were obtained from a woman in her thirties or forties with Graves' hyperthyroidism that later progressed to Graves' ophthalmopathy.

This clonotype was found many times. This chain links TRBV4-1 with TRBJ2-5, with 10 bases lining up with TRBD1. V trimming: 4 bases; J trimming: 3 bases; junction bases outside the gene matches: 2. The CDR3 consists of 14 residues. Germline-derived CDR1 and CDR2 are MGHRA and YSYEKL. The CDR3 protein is CASSPGTGEETQYF. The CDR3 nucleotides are TGCGCCAGCAGCCCCGGGACAGGGGAAGAGACCCAGTACTTC.

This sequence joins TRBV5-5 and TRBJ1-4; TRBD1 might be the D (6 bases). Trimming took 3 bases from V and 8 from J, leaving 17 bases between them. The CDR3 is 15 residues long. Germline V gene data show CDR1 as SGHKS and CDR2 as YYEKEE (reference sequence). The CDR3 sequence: CASSSRSTGREKLFF. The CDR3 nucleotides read TGTGCCAGCAGCTCGCGATCGACAGGTCGAGAAAAACTGTTTTTT.

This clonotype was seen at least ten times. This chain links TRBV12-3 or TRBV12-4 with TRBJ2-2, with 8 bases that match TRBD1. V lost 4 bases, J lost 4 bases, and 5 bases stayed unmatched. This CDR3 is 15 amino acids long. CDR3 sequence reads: CASSSRQGTTGELFF. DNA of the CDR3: TGTGCCAGCAGTTCACGACAGGGGACCACCGGGGAGCTGTTTTTT.

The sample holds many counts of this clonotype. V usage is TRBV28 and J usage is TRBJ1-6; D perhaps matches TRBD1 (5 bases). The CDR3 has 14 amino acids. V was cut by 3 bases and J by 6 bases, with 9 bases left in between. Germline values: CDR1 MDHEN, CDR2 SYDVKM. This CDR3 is CASSLGLSNSPLHF. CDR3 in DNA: TGTGCCAGCAGTTTGGGACTGTCTAATTCACCCCTCCACTTT. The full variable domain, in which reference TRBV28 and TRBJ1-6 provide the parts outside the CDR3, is DVKVTQSSRYLVKRTGEKVFLECVQDMDHENMFWYRQDPGLGLRLIYFSYDVKMKEKGDIPEGYSVSREKKERFSLILESASTNQTSMYLCASSLGLSNSPLHFGNGTRLTVT.

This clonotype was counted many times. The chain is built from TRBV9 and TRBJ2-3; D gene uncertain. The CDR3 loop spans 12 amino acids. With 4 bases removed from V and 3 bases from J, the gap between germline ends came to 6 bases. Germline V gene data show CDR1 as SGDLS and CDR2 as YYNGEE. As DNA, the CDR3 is TGTGCCAGCAGCTCACGGACAGATACGCAGTATTTT. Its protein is CASSSRTDTQYF.

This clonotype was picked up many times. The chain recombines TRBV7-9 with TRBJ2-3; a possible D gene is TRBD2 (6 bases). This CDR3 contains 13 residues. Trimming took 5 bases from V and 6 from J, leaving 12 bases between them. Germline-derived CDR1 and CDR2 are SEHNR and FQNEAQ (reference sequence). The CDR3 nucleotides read TGTGCCAGCAGCAGCGGAGGGCCGGATACGCAGTATTTT. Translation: CASSSGGPDTQYF.

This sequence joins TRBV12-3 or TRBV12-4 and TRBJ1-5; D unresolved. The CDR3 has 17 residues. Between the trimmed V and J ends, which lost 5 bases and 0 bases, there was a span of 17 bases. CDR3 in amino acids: CASSKGIHGYSNQPQHF. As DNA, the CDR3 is TGTGCCAGCAGTAAAGGGATTCACGGATATAGCAATCAGCCCCAGCATTTT.

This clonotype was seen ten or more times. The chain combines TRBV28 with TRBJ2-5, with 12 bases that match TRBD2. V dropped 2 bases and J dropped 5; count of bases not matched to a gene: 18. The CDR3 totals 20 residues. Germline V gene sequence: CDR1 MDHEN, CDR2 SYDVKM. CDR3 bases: TGTGCCAGCAGTTTAGCGACTGCTAGACTAGCGGGAGAAGGACAGGAGACCCAGTACTTC. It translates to CASSLATARLAGEGQETQYF.

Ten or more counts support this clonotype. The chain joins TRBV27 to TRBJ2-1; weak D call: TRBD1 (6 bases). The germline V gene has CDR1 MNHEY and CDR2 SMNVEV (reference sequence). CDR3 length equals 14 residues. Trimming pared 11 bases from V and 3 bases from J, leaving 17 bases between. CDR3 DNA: TGTGCCTCTAGAAACAGGGCCTACTACAATGAGCAGTTCTTC. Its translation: CASRNRAYYNEQFF.

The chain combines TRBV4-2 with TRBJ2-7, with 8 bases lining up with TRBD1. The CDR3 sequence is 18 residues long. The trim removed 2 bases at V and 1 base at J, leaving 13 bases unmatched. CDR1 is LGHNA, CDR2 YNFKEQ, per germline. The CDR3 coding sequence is TGTGCCAGCAGCCAAACTAAAACAGGGGGGTATTATTCCTACGAGCAGTACTTC. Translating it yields CASSQTKTGGYYSYEQYF.

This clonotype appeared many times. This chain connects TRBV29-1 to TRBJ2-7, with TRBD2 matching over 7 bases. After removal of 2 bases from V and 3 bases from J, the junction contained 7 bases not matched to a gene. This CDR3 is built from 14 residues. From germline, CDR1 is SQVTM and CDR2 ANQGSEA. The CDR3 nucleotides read TGCAGCGTTGAAACTCTAGCGGAGGGCTACGAGCAGTACTTC. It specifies CSVETLAEGYEQYF.

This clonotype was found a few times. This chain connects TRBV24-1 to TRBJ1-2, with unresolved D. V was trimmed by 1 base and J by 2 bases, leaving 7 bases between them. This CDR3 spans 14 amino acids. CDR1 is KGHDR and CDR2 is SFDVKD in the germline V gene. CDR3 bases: TGTGCCACCAGTGATTTAGACGCCAACTATGGCTACACCTTC. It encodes CATSDLDANYGYTF.

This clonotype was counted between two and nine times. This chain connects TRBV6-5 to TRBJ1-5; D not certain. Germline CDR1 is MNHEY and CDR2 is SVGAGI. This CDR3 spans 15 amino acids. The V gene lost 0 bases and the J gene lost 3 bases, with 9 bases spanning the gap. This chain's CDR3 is CASSYSAMSNQPQHF. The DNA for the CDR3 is TGTGCCAGCAGTTACTCTGCCATGTCCAATCAGCCCCAGCATTTT.

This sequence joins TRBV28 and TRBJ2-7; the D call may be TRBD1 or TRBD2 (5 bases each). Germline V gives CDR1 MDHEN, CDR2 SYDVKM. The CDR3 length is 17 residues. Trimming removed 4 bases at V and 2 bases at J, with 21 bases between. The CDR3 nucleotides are TGTGCCAGCAGTTCGCCCCTTTCCGGGACGGAGACCTACGAGCAGTACTTC. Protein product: CASSSPLSGTETYEQYF.

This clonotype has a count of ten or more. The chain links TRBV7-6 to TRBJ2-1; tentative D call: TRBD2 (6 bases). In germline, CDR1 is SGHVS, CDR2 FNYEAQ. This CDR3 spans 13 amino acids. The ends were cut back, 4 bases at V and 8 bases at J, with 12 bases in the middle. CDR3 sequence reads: CASSSPPGDEQFF. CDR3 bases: TGTGCCAGCAGCTCCCCCCCGGGGGATGAGCAGTTCTTC.

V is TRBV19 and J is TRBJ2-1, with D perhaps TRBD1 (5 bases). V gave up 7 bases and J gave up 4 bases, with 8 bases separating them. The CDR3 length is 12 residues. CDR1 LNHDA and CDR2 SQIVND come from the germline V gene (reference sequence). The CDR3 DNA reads TGTGCCAGTAATCAGGGATACAATGAGCAGTTCTTC. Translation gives CASNQGYNEQFF.

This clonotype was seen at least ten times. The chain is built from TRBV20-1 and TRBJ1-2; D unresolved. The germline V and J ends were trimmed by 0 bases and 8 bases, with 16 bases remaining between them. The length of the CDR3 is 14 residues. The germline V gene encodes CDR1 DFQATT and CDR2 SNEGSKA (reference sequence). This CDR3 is CSARDWAGLRGYTF. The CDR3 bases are TGCAGTGCTAGAGATTGGGCCGGGTTACGAGGCTACACCTTC.